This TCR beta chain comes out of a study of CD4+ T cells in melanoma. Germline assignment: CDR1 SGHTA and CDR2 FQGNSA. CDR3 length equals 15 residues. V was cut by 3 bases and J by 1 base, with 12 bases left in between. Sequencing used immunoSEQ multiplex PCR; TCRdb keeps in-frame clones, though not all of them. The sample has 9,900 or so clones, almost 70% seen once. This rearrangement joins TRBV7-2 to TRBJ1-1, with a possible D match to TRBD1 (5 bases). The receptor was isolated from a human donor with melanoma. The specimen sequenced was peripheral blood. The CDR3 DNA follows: TGTGCCAGCAGCTTTTACGGGCAGGGGAACACTGAAGCTTTCTTT. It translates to CASSFYGQGNTEAFF.